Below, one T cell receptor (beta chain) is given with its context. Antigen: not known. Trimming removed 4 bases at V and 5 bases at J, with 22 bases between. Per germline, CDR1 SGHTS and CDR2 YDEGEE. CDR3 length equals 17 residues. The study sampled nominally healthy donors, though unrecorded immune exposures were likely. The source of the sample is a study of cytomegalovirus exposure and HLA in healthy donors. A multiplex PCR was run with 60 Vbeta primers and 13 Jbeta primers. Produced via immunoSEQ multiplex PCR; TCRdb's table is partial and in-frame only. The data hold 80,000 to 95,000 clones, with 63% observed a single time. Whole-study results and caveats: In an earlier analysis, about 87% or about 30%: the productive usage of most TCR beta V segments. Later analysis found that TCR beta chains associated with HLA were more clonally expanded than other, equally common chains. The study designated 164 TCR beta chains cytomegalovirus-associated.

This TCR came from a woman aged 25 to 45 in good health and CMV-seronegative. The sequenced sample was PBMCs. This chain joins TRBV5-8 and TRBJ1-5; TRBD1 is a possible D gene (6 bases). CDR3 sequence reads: CASSPRLRGGDDQPQHF. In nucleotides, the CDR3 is TGTGCCAGCAGCCCACGGTTACGGGGGGGCGACGATCAGCCCCAGCATTTT.